The table lists the clone carrying this TCR beta chain with a few counts. The antigen remains unidentified. TCRdb called the RT-PCR reads again in MiXCR, with one record for every CDR3 protein. The data show roughly 20,000 distinct CDR3 sequences, around 70% seen once. The data derive from a study of yellow fever vaccine responses in identical twins. V was clipped by 5 bases and J by 1 base, with 18 bases between them. The germline V gene encodes CDR1 SGHNT and CDR2 YENEEA. The CDR3 length is 17 residues. The study's findings and limits: Reportedly, the T cell response mounted by twins to vaccine seemed partly convergent, partly personalized.

The source of this sequence is a woman under 30 who received the yellow fever vaccine. The chain couples TRBV11-3 to TRBJ2-1; no definite D call. Here the sequenced sample was T cells from blood (PBMCs), unsorted or a sorted subset (not recorded which), taken before or after yellow fever vaccination (not recorded which). CDR3 DNA sequence: TGTGCCAGCAGCCTGCAGCCGCTCTTGGGTTCCTACAATGAGCAGTTCTTC. Its translation: CASSLQPLLGSYNEQFF.